The 31 T cell receptor beta chains reported below all come from one sample, sequenced in a study of shared clonotypes between healthy human individuals (TCRdb year 2020). To prepare the library, the immunoSEQ multiplex PCR assay was applied. Here the immuneACCESS table is served through TCRdb, limited to in-frame sequences with V and J called. Missing clones are a known gap in these copies; in checked studies unresolved V genes cover under half, and the rest lacks a known reason. The sample table shows approximately 1.4 million clones, and 95% to 99% are seen once. The ten largest clones capture less than 0.55% of the sample. The sequenced sample was naive CD4+ T cells sorted from blood. The sample's cell subset or site label is to be understood as: CD45RA+ positively selected. The receptors were gathered from a man aged 30 to 45 in good health.

The chain employs TRBV9 and TRBJ2-7, with D hard to call. Germline loops: CDR1 SGDLS, CDR2 YYNGEE. The CDR3 has 13 residues. V was clipped by 0 bases and J by 4 bases, with 8 bases between them. The CDR3 DNA reads TGTGCCAGCAGCGTAGATTTGCCATACGAGCAGTACTTC. This codes for CASSVDLPYEQYF.

The chain links TRBV27 to TRBJ1-4; TRBD1 is a possible D gene (6 bases). This CDR3 comprises 15 residues. The V end lost 5 bases, the J end lost 7 bases, and 17 bases lay between the germline ends. CDR1 and CDR2 from the germline V gene are MNHEY and SMNVEV (reference sequence). CDR3 in amino acids: CASSRGGLKGEKLFF. CDR3 nucleotide sequence: TGTGCCAGCAGTAGGGGGGGTTTGAAGGGTGAAAAACTGTTTTTT.

As to this clone: Other DNA sequences of this sample code for an identical CDR3. The rearrangement links TRBV27 to TRBJ1-5; D may be TRBD1 (6 bases). In germline, CDR1 is MNHEY, CDR2 SMNVEV (reference sequence). V shed 2 bases and J shed 7 bases, with 6 bases lying between them. The CDR3 is made up of 12 amino acids. CDR3 protein: CASSLQGQPQHF. CDR3 coding DNA: TGTGCCAGCAGTTTACAGGGGCAGCCCCAGCATTTT.

The rearrangement uses TRBV14 and TRBJ2-7; 9 bases match TRBD2. CDR1 is SGHDN, CDR2 FVKESK, per germline. V lost 6 bases to trimming and J lost 3 bases; unmatched junction nucleotides: 9. The length of the CDR3 is 15 residues. This CDR3 reads CASSPSGRPIYEQYF. CDR3 DNA sequence: TGTGCCAGCAGTCCGAGCGGGAGGCCGATCTACGAGCAGTACTTC.

The chain carries TRBV12-5 and TRBJ2-1; 9 positions agree with TRBD2. J lost 4 bases, V lost 5 bases, and 3 bases had no gene match. The germline gives CDR1 LGHNT, CDR2 FRNRAP. The CDR3 has 14 amino acids. CDR3 protein: CASGKGLAYNEQFF. The CDR3 DNA is TGTGCTAGTGGTAAGGGACTAGCTTACAATGAGCAGTTCTTC.

J is TRBJ2-2 and V is TRBV9; D may be TRBD2 (5 bases). The CDR3 runs 15 residues. V dropped 0 bases and J dropped 10 bases, with 16 bases sitting between them. CDR1 and CDR2 (germline): SGDLS, YYNGEE. The DNA for the CDR3 is TGTGCCAGCAGCGTAGTCCGGGATCCCCCCGCGGAGCTGTTTTTT. This translates into CASSVVRDPPAELFF.

With regard to this clone: Different DNA sequences within this sample yield the same CDR3. V and J are TRBV2 and TRBJ2-7; D gene uncertain. In germline, CDR1 is SNHLY, CDR2 FYNNEI. The CDR3 covers 12 residues. V was cut by 6 bases and J by 1 base, with 7 bases left in between. The chain's CDR3 is CASSGSSYEQYF. The CDR3, as DNA: TGTGCCAGCAGCGGGTCGTCCTACGAGCAGTACTTC.

This clone has just one count. The rearrangement joins TRBV7-9 to TRBJ1-1, with 7 bases matching TRBD1. The CDR3 extends over 17 amino acids. With 2 bases clipped from V and 1 base from J, the junction kept 10 bases outside the gene matches. The germline CDR1 and CDR2 sequences are SEHNR and FQNEAQ (reference sequence). CDR3 region: CASSLTWTGASNTEAFF. The DNA of the CDR3 is TGTGCCAGCAGCTTAACTTGGACAGGAGCCTCGAACACTGAAGCTTTCTTT.

This chain connects TRBV27 to TRBJ2-3; tentatively, D is TRBD2 (5 bases). CDR1 and CDR2 (germline): MNHEY, SMNVEV (reference sequence). Trimming removed 4 bases at V and 2 bases at J, with 22 bases between. There are 18 residues in the CDR3. Here the CDR3 DNA reads TGTGCCAGCAGTTCTACCCCGACTATTCCGCCTGTCACAGATACGCAGTATTTT. Amino acid sequence: CASSSTPTIPPVTDTQYF.

CDR3 sequence: CASSQRVRDGYTF. DNA for the CDR3: TGTGCCAGCAGCCAACGGGTGCGGGATGGCTACACCTTC. The chain links TRBV14 to TRBJ1-2; no firm D call. Germline assignment: CDR1 SGHDN and CDR2 FVKESK. CDR3 length equals 13 residues. V gave up 2 bases and J gave up 6 bases, with 10 bases separating them. Looking up the rest from reference TRBV14 and TRBJ1-2 gives the full variable domain: EAGVTQFPSHSVIEKGQTVTLRCDPISGHDNLYWYRRVMGKEIKFLLHFVKESKQDESGMPNNRFLAERTGGTYSTLKVQPAELEDSGVYFCASSQRVRDGYTFGSGTRLTVV.

This clone has only one observation. The chain recombines TRBV6-1 with TRBJ1-2; no definite D call. Trimming took off 0 bases at V and 7 bases at J, with 6 bases between the two ends. In germline, CDR1 is MNHNS, CDR2 SASEGT. This CDR3 is built from 12 residues. In DNA, the CDR3 is TGTGCCAGCAGTGAAGCTCCTGGTGGCTACACCTTC. Translation: CASSEAPGGYTF.

In regard to this clone: Other nucleotide sequences in the sample specify the same CDR3. The J gene is TRBJ2-7, the V gene TRBV18, with TRBD1 matching over 7 bases. V lost 3 bases and J lost 2; bases outside the gene matches: 7. Germline CDR1 reads KGHSH; CDR2 reads LQKENI. The CDR3 sequence is 15 residues long. The CDR3 sequence: CASSPRQGDTYEQYF. Written as DNA, the CDR3 is TGTGCCAGCTCACCCAGACAGGGCGACACCTACGAGCAGTACTTC. The entire variable domain, with the rest obtained from reference TRBV18 and TRBJ2-7, is as follows: NAGVMQNPRHLVRRRGQEARLRCSPMKGHSHVYWYRQLPEEGLKFMVYLQKENIIDESGMPKERFSAEFPKEGPSILRIQQVVRGDSAAYFCASSPRQGDTYEQYFGPGTRLTVT.

CDR3 loop: CASSGPGQGAGEAFF. The CDR3 coding sequence is TGTGCCAGCAGTGGTCCGGGACAGGGGGCCGGTGAAGCTTTCTTT. The chain combines TRBV28 with TRBJ1-1; the match to TRBD1 covers 12 bases. The CDR3 consists of 15 residues. With 5 bases clipped from V and 7 bases from J, the junction kept 8 bases outside the gene matches. The germline gives CDR1 MDHEN, CDR2 SYDVKM.

J is TRBJ2-5 and V is TRBV4-1; D remains unclear. Trimming left V 0 bases short and J 0 bases short, with 14 bases between. The germline gives CDR1 MGHRA, CDR2 YSYEKL. This CDR3 region has 17 residues. The CDR3 DNA sequence: TGCGCCAGCAGCCAAGACTTGGGTAGTTCGTACCAAGAGACCCAGTACTTC. This sequence encodes CASSQDLGSSYQETQYF.

This clone came up once. The chain joins TRBV28 to TRBJ2-2; maybe TRBD2 (6 bases). This CDR3 is built from 15 residues. V lost 6 bases to trimming and J lost 6 bases, with 17 bases between them. The germline V gene encodes CDR1 MDHEN and CDR2 SYDVKM. The CDR3 loop is CASRSLGRGSGELFF. The CDR3 DNA sequence: TGTGCCAGCAGGTCTCTCGGACGGGGGTCCGGGGAGCTGTTTTTT. Complete variable domain (other parts from reference TRBV28 and TRBJ2-2): DVKVTQSSRYLVKRTGEKVFLECVQDMDHENMFWYRQDPGLGLRLIYFSYDVKMKEKGDIPEGYSVSREKKERFSLILESASTNQTSMYLCASRSLGRGSGELFFGEGSRLTVL.

The chain couples TRBV30 to TRBJ1-5, with TRBD1 matching over 9 bases. This CDR3 is 13 amino acids long. Per germline, CDR1 GTSNPN and CDR2 SVGIG (reference sequence). V shed 5 bases and J 3 bases; nucleotides not matched to a gene: 2. The CDR3 DNA follows: TGTGCCTGGGGACAGGGGAACAATCAGCCCCAGCATTTT. It specifies CAWGQGNNQPQHF. The variable domain in full, completed from reference TRBV30 and TRBJ1-5, reads SQTIHQWPATLVQPVGSPLSLECTVEGTSNPNLYWYRQAAGRGLQLLFYSVGIGQISSEVPQNLSASRPQDRQFILSSKKLLLSDSGFYLCAWGQGNNQPQHFGDGTRLSIL.

The chain joins TRBV7-6 to TRBJ2-1; the D call may be TRBD1 or TRBD2 (5 bases each). The CDR3 totals 16 residues. Trimming took off 2 bases at V and 0 bases at J, with 11 bases between the two ends. Germline V lookup: CDR1 SGHVS, CDR2 FNYEAQ. CDR3 nucleotides: TGTGCCAGCAGCTTACTTTCAGGGAGCTCCTACAATGAGCAGTTCTTC. Amino acid sequence: CASSLLSGSSYNEQFF.

The CDR3 loop reads CASSSIATRSGEQYF. For the CDR3, the DNA is TGTGCCAGCAGCTCCATAGCGACTAGGTCGGGCGAGCAGTACTTC. The chain couples TRBV11-2 to TRBJ2-7; D is possibly TRBD2 (6 bases). With 4 bases removed from V and 6 bases from J, the gap between germline ends came to 19 bases. The germline CDR1 and CDR2 sequences are SGHAT and FQNNGV. The CDR3 sequence is 15 residues long.

V is TRBV29-1 and J is TRBJ2-1; D remains unclear. Trimming removed 2 bases at V and 4 bases at J, with 15 bases between. Looked up from germline, CDR1 is SQVTM and CDR2 is ANQGSEA. The CDR3 is 15 residues long. CDR3 DNA sequence: TGCAGCGTTGAAAGCCGAGCGCCTCTTTACAATGAGCAGTTCTTC. This sequence encodes CSVESRAPLYNEQFF.

This clone was recorded only once. This chain connects TRBV30 to TRBJ2-3; no clear D. Germline loops: CDR1 GTSNPN, CDR2 SVGIG (reference sequence). The CDR3 spans 15 residues. V lost 0 bases, J lost 1 base, and 11 bases lay in between. The CDR3 protein is CAWSVSTGRTDTQYF. In DNA, the CDR3 is TGTGCCTGGAGTGTATCCACGGGCCGCACAGATACGCAGTATTTT.

This chain joins TRBV29-1 and TRBJ2-3; D is undetermined. Trimming cost V 3 bases and J 6 bases, with 10 bases left between them. Germline lookup yields CDR1 SQVTM and CDR2 ANQGSEA. CDR3 length: 12 residues. CDR3: CSVEVASDTQYF. Here the CDR3 DNA reads TGCAGCGTTGAGGTAGCCAGCGATACGCAGTATTTT.

The rearrangement uses TRBV9 and TRBJ2-1, with no clear D. V was shortened by 2 bases and J by 8 bases, with 11 bases between the two germline ends. Looked up from germline, CDR1 is SGDLS and CDR2 is YYNGEE. There are 13 residues in the CDR3. The CDR3 DNA reads as TGTGCCAGCAGCGTGTTATTCCGGGATGAGCAGTTCTTC. Residues: CASSVLFRDEQFF.

The chain is built from TRBV5-5 and TRBJ2-1, with D uncertain. The germline V and J ends were trimmed by 10 bases and 0 bases, with 17 bases remaining between them. Germline CDR1 is SGHKS and CDR2 is YYEKEE (reference sequence). CDR3 length: 15 residues. Here the CDR3 DNA reads TGTGCCTATACACTTGGGGTCGGCTCCTACAATGAGCAGTTCTTC. Protein sequence: CAYTLGVGSYNEQFF.

CDR3 DNA sequence: TGTGCCAGCAGCTTAGCCAGGCAGAGCTCCTACAATGAGCAGTTCTTC. It translates to CASSLARQSSYNEQFF. The chain uses TRBV7-6 and TRBJ2-1; D not resolved. V shed 0 bases and J shed 0 bases, with 9 bases lying between them. From germline, CDR1 is SGHVS and CDR2 FNYEAQ. The CDR3 has 16 residues.

Details on this clone: The same CDR3 can be traced to other DNA sequences in this sample. The chain couples TRBV5-1 to TRBJ2-2; 9 bases fit TRBD2. In germline, CDR1 is SGHRS, CDR2 YFSETQ. V lost 2 bases and J lost 5; bases outside the gene matches: 4. The CDR3 sequence is 15 residues long. CDR3 nucleotide sequence: TGCGCCAGCAGCTTTAGCGGGAGCGGGACCGGGGAGCTGTTTTTT. It encodes CASSFSGSGTGELFF.

To note about this clone: In the same sample, other DNA sequences code for this CDR3. The chain uses TRBV29-1 and TRBJ2-7; D is unclear. This CDR3 comprises 12 residues. The V and J ends lost 4 bases and 2 bases respectively, with 9 bases between them. The germline V gene encodes CDR1 SQVTM and CDR2 ANQGSEA. Written as DNA, the CDR3 is TGCAGCGTTGGCGGCAGTCCCTACGAGCAGTACTTC. The encoded protein is CSVGGSPYEQYF.

Only one count was recorded for this clone. The genes are TRBV18 and TRBJ2-6; D might be TRBD1 (6 bases). There are 19 residues in the CDR3. The V end lost 2 bases, the J end lost 0 bases, and 17 bases lay between the germline ends. Germline V lookup: CDR1 KGHSH, CDR2 LQKENI. The CDR3 region has the DNA TGTGCCAGCTCACCATTGACAGGTACAACCGCCTCTGGGGCCAACGTCCTGACTTTC. Its protein is CASSPLTGTTASGANVLTF.

The rearrangement joins TRBV6-6 to TRBJ2-3, with D uncertain. Germline loops: CDR1 MNHNY, CDR2 SVGAGI (reference sequence). Trimming stripped 6 bases from V and 0 bases from J, with 13 bases between. The CDR3 is 15 amino acids. CDR3 coding DNA: TGTGCCAGCAGCTTAAGACATTCTAGCACAGATACGCAGTATTTT. Its translation: CASSLRHSSTDTQYF.

V gene TRBV9 combines with J gene TRBJ1-5; a weak D match, TRBD1 (6 bases). Looked up from germline, CDR1 is SGDLS and CDR2 is YYNGEE. The V end was cut by 3 bases, the J end by 3 bases, with 22 bases between. The CDR3 consists of 18 residues. The CDR3 DNA reads as TGTGCCAGCAGCGCCTGCTCTGGAGGACAGACGCCCAATCAGCCCCAGCATTTT. Amino acids: CASSACSGGQTPNQPQHF.

V gene TRBV9 combines with J gene TRBJ1-3, with D hard to call. V shed 4 bases and J shed 2 bases, with 16 bases lying between them. CDR3 length: 16 amino acids. Per the germline V gene, CDR1 is SGDLS and CDR2 is YYNGEE. In nucleotides, the CDR3 is TGTGCCAGCAGCATAATCGAATCTGCTGCTGGAAACACCATATATTTT. This gives the protein CASSIIESAAGNTIYF.

The chain is built from TRBV10-3 and TRBJ2-7; TRBD2 matches at 12 bases. CDR3 length equals 15 residues. Germline trimming cut 4 bases from V and 5 bases from J; bases unmatched to any gene: 6. CDR1 is ENHRY, CDR2 SYGVKD, per germline. The CDR3 DNA sequence: TGTGCCATCAGTGTCACTAGCGGGAGGACCCACGAGCAGTACTTC. This gives the protein CAISVTSGRTHEQYF.